This T cell receptor beta chain was obtained from a study of blood T cell repertoires in COVID-19. As for the study in general: The cDNA or gDNA used as material had been derived from T cells, B-cell-depleted T cells, or PBMCs.

In the authors' workflow: For nucleated cells, counts were estimated from reference gene primer amplification. Clones were sequenced by immunoSEQ multiplex PCR, and TCRdb holds only the in-frame ones, with some missing. The V and J calls and clone size were taken over from that table, and D and trimming were inferred from the DNA. Altogether 110,000 to 150,000 clones are present, about four fifths being singletons, with the ten largest covering 5.5%. The age range of participants was about 18 to 100 years, with residence in some 25 US areas. Cohort assignment relied on participant-reported clinical history. Germline CDR1 is MNHEY and CDR2 is SVGEGT. This CDR3 region has 13 residues. V was trimmed by 1 base and J by 2 bases, leaving 5 bases between them.

The rearrangement links TRBV6-2 or TRBV6-3 to TRBJ1-2, with D hard to call. Sequencing input: PBMCs or T cells enriched from blood (not recorded which). The clonotype comes from a man aged 35 to 55 with acute COVID-19. The CDR3 loop reads CASSYFRNYGYTF. For the CDR3, the DNA is TGTGCCAGCAGTTACTTCAGAAACTATGGCTACACCTTC.